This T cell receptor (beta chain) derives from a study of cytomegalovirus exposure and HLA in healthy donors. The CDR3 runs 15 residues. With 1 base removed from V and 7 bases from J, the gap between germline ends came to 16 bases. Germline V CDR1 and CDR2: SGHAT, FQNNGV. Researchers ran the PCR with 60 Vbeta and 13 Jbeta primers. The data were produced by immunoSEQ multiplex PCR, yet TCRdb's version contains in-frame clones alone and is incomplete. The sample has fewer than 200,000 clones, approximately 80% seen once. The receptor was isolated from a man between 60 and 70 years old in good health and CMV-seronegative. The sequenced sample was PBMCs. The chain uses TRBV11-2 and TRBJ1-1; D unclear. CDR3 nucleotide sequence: TGTGCCAGCAGCTTAGTCGGAGGGAGGTTTAATGAAGCTTTCTTT. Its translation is CASSLVGGRFNEAFF.